Listed below are T cell receptor beta chains from one sample, sequenced in a study of blood T cell repertoires in COVID-19. The table came from immunoSEQ multiplex PCR; TCRdb's copy has only in-frame clones and leaves some out. The sample lists about 150,000 clones; 91% were seen once. The sequenced material came from peripheral blood. The receptor source for this set is a man aged 45-65 years with acute or convalescent COVID-19. Each CDR3 is given without its conserved first and last residue. Not all rows give a size; the values are once, few, many and, for expanded clones, a class.

CDR3: ATGQAGGFYEQF
V: TRBV10-3
J: TRBJ2-1
size: NA

CDR3: ASSQGVLTETEAF
V: TRBV3-1/TRBV3-2
J: TRBJ1-1
size: NA

CDR3: ASRWDRAKNIQY
V: TRBV28
J: TRBJ2-4
size: NA

CDR3: ASSSSPGGGNIQY
V: TRBV19
J: TRBJ2-4
size: NA

CDR3: ASSSHTDNTDTQY
V: TRBV5-1
J: TRBJ2-3
size: NA

CDR3: SVGEGISGNTIY
V: TRBV29-1
J: TRBJ1-3
size: NA

CDR3: ASRPGQGSGSGNTIY
V: TRBV12-2
J: TRBJ1-3
size: NA

CDR3: ASSSFLVTGELF
V: TRBV6-2/TRBV6-3
J: TRBJ2-2
size: once

CDR3: ASSPEIAGGLDEQF
V: TRBV18
J: TRBJ2-1
size: once

CDR3: ASSLTLNTEAF
V: TRBV4-1
J: TRBJ1-1
size: NA